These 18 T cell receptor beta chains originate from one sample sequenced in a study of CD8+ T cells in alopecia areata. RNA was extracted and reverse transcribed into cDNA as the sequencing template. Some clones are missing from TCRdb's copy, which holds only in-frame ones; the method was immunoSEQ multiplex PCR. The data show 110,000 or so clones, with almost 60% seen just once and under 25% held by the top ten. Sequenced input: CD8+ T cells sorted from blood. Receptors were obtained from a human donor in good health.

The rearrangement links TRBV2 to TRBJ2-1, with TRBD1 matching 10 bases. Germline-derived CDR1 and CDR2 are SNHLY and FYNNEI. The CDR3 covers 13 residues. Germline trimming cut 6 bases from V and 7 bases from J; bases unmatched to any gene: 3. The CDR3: CASSDRGRNEQFF. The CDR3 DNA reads TGTGCCAGCAGCGACAGGGGGCGTAATGAGCAGTTCTTC. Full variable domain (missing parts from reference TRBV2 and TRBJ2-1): EPEVTQTPSHQVTQMGQEVILRCVPISNHLYFYWYRQILGQKVEFLVSFYNNEISEKSEIFDDQFSVERPDGSNFTLKIRSTKLEDSAMYFCASSDRGRNEQFFGPGTRLTVL.

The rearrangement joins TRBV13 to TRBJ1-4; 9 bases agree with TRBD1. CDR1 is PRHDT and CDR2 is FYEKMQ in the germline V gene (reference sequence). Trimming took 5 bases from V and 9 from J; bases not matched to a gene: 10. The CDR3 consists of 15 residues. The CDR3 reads CASSTSQGAFQKLFF. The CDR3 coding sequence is TGTGCCAGCAGCACCTCACAGGGGGCTTTTCAAAAACTGTTTTTT.

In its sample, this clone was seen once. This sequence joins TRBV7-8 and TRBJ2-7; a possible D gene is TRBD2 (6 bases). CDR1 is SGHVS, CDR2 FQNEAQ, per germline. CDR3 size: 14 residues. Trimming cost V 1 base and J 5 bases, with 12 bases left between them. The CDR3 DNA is TGTGCCAGCAGCTTAGGACGGGGGATCCACGAGCAGTACTTC. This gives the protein CASSLGRGIHEQYF.

The CDR3: CSATETFNYGYTF. The CDR3 DNA is TGCAGCGCTACAGAGACCTTTAACTATGGCTACACCTTC. The V call is TRBV29-1, the J call TRBJ1-2; D unclear. From germline, CDR1 is SQVTM and CDR2 ANQGSEA. The CDR3 totals 13 residues. Trimming shortened V by 7 bases and J by 1 base, and 13 bases separated the two germline ends.

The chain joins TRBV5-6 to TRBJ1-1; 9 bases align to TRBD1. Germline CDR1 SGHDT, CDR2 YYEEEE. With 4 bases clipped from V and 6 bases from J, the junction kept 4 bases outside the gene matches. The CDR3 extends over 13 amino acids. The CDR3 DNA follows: TGTGCCAGCAGCGCCGGGACAGGGCCTGAAGCTTTCTTT. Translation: CASSAGTGPEAFF.

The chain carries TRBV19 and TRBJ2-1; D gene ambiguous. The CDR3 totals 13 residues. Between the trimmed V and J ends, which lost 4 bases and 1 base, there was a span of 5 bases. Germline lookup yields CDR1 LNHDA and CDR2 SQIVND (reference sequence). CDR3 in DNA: TGTGCCAGTAGTAGAGATTCCTACAATGAGCAGTTCTTC. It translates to CASSRDSYNEQFF.

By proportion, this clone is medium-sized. CDR3 in amino acids: CASSLHPTGLVTDTQYF. The CDR3 DNA sequence: TGTGCCAGCAGCTTACACCCGACAGGCTTAGTCACAGATACGCAGTATTTT. The V gene is TRBV7-3, the J gene TRBJ2-3, with D perhaps TRBD1 (6 bases). The CDR3 extends over 17 amino acids. CDR1 and CDR2 from the germline V gene are SGHTA and FQGTGA. Between the trimmed V and J ends, which lost 2 bases and 2 bases, there was a span of 17 bases.

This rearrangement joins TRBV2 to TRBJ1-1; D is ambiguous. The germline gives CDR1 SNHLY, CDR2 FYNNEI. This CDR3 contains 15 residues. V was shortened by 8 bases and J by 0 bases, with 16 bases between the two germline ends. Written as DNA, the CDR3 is TGTGCCAGCCGATATAGTGAGGGAATGAACACTGAAGCTTTCTTT. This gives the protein CASRYSEGMNTEAFF.

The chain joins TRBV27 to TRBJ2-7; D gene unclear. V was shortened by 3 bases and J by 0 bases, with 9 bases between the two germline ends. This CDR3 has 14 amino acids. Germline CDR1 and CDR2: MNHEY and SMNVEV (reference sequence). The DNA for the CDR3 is TGTGCCAGCAGTTTGTGGCCTACCTCCTACGAGCAGTACTTC. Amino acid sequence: CASSLWPTSYEQYF.

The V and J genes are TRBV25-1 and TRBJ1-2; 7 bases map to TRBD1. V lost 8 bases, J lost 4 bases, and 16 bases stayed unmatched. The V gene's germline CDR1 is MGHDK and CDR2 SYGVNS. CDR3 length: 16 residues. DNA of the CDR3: TGTGCCAGCTTGGGTGCAGGGGGACCGATAGCCTATGGCTACACCTTC. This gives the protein CASLGAGGPIAYGYTF.

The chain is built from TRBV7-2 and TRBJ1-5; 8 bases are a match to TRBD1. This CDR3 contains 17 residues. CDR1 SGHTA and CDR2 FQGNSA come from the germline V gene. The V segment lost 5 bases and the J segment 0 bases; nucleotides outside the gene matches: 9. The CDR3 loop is CASSNRTGLNSNQPQHF. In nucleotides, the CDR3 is TGTGCCAGCAGCAACCGGACAGGGCTGAATAGCAATCAGCCCCAGCATTTT. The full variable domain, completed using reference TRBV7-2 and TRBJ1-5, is GAGVSQSPSNKVTEKGKDVELRCDPISGHTALYWYRQSLGQGLEFLIYFQGNSAPDKSGLPSDRFSAERTGGSVSTLTIQRTQQEDSAVYLCASSNRTGLNSNQPQHFGDGTRLSIL.

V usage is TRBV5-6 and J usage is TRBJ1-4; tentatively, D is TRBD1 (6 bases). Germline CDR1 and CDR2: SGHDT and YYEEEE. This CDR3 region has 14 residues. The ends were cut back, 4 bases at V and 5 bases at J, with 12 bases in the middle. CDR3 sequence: CASSRGGANEKLFF. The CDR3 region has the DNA TGTGCCAGCAGCCGTGGGGGGGCGAATGAAAAACTGTTTTTT.

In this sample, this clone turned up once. CDR3 sequence: CASSVRGGRDTQYF. The CDR3 bases are TGTGCCAGCAGCGTAAGGGGAGGGAGAGATACGCAGTATTTT. The V gene is TRBV7-2, the J gene TRBJ2-3; 7 nucleotides align to TRBD2. Per germline, CDR1 SGHTA and CDR2 FQGNSA. Trimming cost V 5 bases and J 5 bases; bases outside gene matches: 7. The CDR3 length is 14 residues.

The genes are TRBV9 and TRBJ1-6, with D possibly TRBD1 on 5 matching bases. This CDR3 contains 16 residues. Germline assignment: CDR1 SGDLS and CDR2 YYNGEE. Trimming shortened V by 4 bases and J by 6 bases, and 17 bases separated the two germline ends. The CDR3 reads CASSPRRDWSNSPLHF. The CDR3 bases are TGTGCCAGCAGCCCCCGGAGGGACTGGAGTAATTCACCCCTCCACTTT. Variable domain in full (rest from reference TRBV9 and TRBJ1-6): DSGVTQTPKHLITATGQRVTLRCSPRSGDLSVYWYQQSLDQGLQFLIQYYNGEERAKGNILERFSAQQFPDLHSELNLSSLELGDSALYFCASSPRRDWSNSPLHFGNGTRLTVT.

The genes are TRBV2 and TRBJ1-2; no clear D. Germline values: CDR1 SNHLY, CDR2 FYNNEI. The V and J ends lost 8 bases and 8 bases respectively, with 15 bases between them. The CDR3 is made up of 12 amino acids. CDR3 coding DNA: TGTGCCAGCTCGGCCGGCCTCCAAGGCTACACCTTC. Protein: CASSAGLQGYTF.

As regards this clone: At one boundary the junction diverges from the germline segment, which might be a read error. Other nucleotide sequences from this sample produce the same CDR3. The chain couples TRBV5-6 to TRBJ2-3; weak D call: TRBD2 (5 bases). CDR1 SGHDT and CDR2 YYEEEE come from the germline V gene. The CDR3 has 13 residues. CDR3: CASSLGSRGENYF. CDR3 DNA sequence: TGCGCCAGCAGCTTGGGGTCCCGGGGAGAAAACTATTTT.

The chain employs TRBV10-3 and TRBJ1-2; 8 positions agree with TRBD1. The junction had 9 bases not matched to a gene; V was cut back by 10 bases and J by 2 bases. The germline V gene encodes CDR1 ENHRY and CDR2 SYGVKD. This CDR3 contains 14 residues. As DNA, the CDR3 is TGTGCCAGCGTCAGGGGGCCTGGCAACTATGGCTACACCTTC. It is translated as CASVRGPGNYGYTF.

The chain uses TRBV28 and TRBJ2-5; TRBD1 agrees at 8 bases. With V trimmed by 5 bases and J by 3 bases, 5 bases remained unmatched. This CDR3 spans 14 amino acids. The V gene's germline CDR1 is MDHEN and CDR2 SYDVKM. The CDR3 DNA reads TGTGCCAGCAGTCCAGGACAGGGCGAAGAGACCCAGTACTTC. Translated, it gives CASSPGQGEETQYF.